This T cell receptor beta chain was captured by sequencing in a study of blood T cell repertoires in COVID-19. Profiling relied on immunoSEQ multiplex PCR, and the TCRdb table lists in-frame clones only, not all of them. This sample has about 270,000 clones, with roughly four fifths found just once. The sample taken for sequencing was peripheral blood. The source is a woman aged 45-59 years who had recovered from COVID-19.

In nucleotides, the CDR3 is TGTGCCTGGAGTGTACAGGGTTGGTGGAGCAATCAGCCCCAGCATTTT. Translated: CAWSVQGWWSNQPQHF. This chain links TRBV30 with TRBJ1-5; D might be TRBD1 (6 bases). This CDR3 contains 16 residues. Per germline, CDR1 GTSNPN and CDR2 SVGIG (reference sequence). V was clipped by 0 bases and J by 1 base, with 13 bases between them.